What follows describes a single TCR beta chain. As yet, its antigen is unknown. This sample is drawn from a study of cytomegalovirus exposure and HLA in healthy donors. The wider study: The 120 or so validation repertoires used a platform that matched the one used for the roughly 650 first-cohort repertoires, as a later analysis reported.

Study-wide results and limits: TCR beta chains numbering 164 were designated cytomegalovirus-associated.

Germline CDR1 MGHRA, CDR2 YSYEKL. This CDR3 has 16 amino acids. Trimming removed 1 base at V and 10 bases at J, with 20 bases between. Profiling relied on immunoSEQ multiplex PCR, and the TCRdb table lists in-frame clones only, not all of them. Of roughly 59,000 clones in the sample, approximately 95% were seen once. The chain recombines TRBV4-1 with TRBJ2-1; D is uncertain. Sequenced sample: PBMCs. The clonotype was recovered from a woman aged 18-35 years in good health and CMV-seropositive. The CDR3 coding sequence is TGCGCCAGCAGCCAAGTGGAAGGAGCCGTCGGATGGGAGCAGTTCTTC. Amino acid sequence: CASSQVEGAVGWEQFF.